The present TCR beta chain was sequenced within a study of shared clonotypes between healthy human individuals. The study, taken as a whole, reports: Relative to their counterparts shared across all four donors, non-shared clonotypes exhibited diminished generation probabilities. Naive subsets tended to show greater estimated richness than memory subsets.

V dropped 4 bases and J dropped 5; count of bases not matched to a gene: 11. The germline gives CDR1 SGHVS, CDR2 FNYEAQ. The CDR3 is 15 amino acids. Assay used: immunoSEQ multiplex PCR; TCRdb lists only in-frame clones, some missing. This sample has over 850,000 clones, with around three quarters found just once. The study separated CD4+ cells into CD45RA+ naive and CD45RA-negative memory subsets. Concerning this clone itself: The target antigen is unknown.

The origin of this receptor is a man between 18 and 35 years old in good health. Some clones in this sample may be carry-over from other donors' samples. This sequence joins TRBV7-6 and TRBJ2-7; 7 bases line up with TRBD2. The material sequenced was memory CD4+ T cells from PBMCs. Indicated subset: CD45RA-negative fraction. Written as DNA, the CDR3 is TGTGCCAGCAGCTCGCCGAATAGGGAGGGCGACGAGCAGTACTTC. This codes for CASSSPNREGDEQYF.